This T cell receptor beta chain was captured in a study of blood T cell repertoires in COVID-19. The wider study: COVID-19 samples collected from the United States, Italy and Spain covered acute and convalescent phases.

Germline V gene lookup returns CDR1 SGHDT and CDR2 YYEEEE. The CDR3 has 13 amino acids. Trimming removed 0 bases at V and 6 bases at J, with 10 bases between. Assay used: immunoSEQ multiplex PCR; TCRdb lists only in-frame clones, some missing. The sample yields around 330,000 clones, roughly 90% seen once. Enrolled through a virtual design, the participants were between about 18 and 89 years of age and came from under 25 US areas. Assignments of participants to cohorts depended upon their own reported clinical history. Recovered status applied to Cohort 3 donors who had two consecutive negative PCRs. It also applied to those with clearance or with symptom resolution.

The sample was PBMCs or T cells enriched from blood (not recorded which). The TCR was taken from a woman aged 18-29 years who had recovered from COVID-19. This chain joins TRBV5-6 and TRBJ2-7; D call uncertain. The CDR3 loop is CASSLASNREQYF. The DNA for the CDR3 is TGTGCCAGCAGCTTGGCCAGTAATCGCGAGCAGTACTTC.